A single sample gave rise to the 17 T cell receptor beta chains below, sequenced in a study of identical twins. MiXCR, applied by TCRdb to the 5' RACE reads, yields one record per CDR3 protein. The data contain approximately 1.8 million distinct CDR3 sequences, around 33% of them singletons. The sample comprised cord blood. The receptors here all came from a newborn girl in good health.

The rearrangement uses TRBV27 and TRBJ1-4, with a tentative D call TRBD1 (5 bases). The germline gives CDR1 MNHEY, CDR2 SMNVEV (reference sequence). The CDR3 has 15 residues. V dropped 4 bases and J dropped 8 bases, with 17 bases sitting between them. The CDR3 is CASSSPSREGEKLFF. CDR3 DNA: TGTGCCAGCAGTTCCCCATCCAGGGAAGGGGAAAAACTGTTTTTT.

This clonotype was observed a handful of times. The chain couples TRBV13 to TRBJ2-6, with a tentative D call TRBD2 (5 bases). Trimming shortened V by 9 bases and J by 3 bases, and 12 bases separated the two germline ends. CDR1 PRHDT and CDR2 FYEKMQ come from the germline V gene (reference sequence). The CDR3 totals 14 residues. The CDR3 bases are TGTGCCAGTACTCCCGAGGGTGGGGCCAACGTCCTGACTTTC. Protein: CASTPEGGANVLTF.

This clonotype has a handful of counts. The chain is built from TRBV6-1 and TRBJ1-6; D is possibly TRBD1 (5 bases). The CDR3 is 14 residues long. V was pared by 7 bases and J by 4 bases, with 11 bases between. Germline CDR1 and CDR2: MNHNS and SASEGT. The CDR3 loop reads CASTKAGYNSPLHF. The CDR3 DNA is TGTGCCAGCACCAAGGCAGGGTATAATTCACCCCTCCACTTT.

In the case of this clonotype: A much larger clone sits a single nucleotide away, making a read error possible. The J gene is TRBJ2-1, the V gene TRBV29-1, with D perhaps TRBD2 (6 bases). Looked up from germline, CDR1 is SQVTM and CDR2 is ANQGSEA. This CDR3 contains 15 residues. V was pared by 2 bases and J by 8 bases, with 19 bases between. The CDR3 loop is CSVERPAGVRDEQFF. CDR3 DNA sequence: TGCAGCGTTGAACGCCCAGCGGGCGTACGGGATGAGCAGTTCTTC.

The CDR3 sequence: CASSRTGQALTNEKLFF. The DNA for the CDR3 is TGTGCCAGCAGCCGAACGGGACAGGCTCTAACTAATGAAAAACTGTTTTTT. The chain couples TRBV14 to TRBJ1-4; 8 bases line up with TRBD1. The trim removed 4 bases at V and 1 base at J, leaving 8 bases unmatched. Germline V lookup: CDR1 SGHDN, CDR2 FVKESK. CDR3 length equals 17 residues.

This sequence joins TRBV21-1 and TRBJ2-1; TRBD1 reflects the table's D call only, with no check against the DNA. The last part of the DNA fits TRBJ2-7 better; the J call may be wrong. TRBV21-1 constitutes a pseudogene. The CDR3 runs to 14 residues. The CDR3 bases are TGTGCCAGCAGCAAAGGAAGTGAGCGCCATGAGCAGTACTTC. Protein: CASSKGSERHEQYF.

This clonotype has a handful of counts. This rearrangement joins TRBV27 to TRBJ2-7; possible D gene TRBD1, 7 bases. Trimming shortened V by 3 bases and J by 3 bases, and 12 bases separated the two germline ends. Germline-derived CDR1 and CDR2 are MNHEY and SMNVEV (reference sequence). This CDR3 has 14 amino acids. The CDR3: CASSFAQGGYEQYF. CDR3 sequence (DNA): TGTGCCAGCAGTTTTGCGCAGGGGGGCTACGAGCAGTACTTC.

The gene calls are TRBV10-1 and TRBJ2-6; D is ambiguous. The CDR3 has 16 residues. Germline assignment: CDR1 WNHNN and CDR2 SYGVQD (reference sequence). The V end lost 2 bases, the J end lost 0 bases, and 8 bases lay between the germline ends. This chain's CDR3 is CASSEAYSSGANVLTF. CDR3 coding DNA: TGCGCCAGCAGTGAGGCATACAGCTCTGGGGCCAACGTCCTGACTTTC.

This clonotype came up a few times. V usage is TRBV20-1 and J usage is TRBJ2-7, with TRBD2 identical over 12 bases. Germline assignment: CDR1 DFQATT and CDR2 SNEGSKA (reference sequence). J lost 5 bases, V lost 1 base, and 9 bases had no gene match. This CDR3 is 16 amino acids long. In nucleotides, the CDR3 is TGCAGTGCTAGAGTGTTGGCTAGCGGGAGGGTCAACGAGCAGTACTTC. It specifies CSARVLASGRVNEQYF.

The sample holds a few counts of this clonotype. The gene calls are TRBV5-1 and TRBJ1-1, with D unresolved. Germline V gene lookup returns CDR1 SGHRS and CDR2 YFSETQ. This CDR3 region has 15 residues. V lost 4 bases and J 8 bases, leaving 21 bases between the germline ends. The CDR3, as DNA: TGCGCCAGCAGCCCGACGCGGGAAGCGTGGCGGGAAGCTTTCTTT. Protein sequence: CASSPTREAWREAFF.

This clonotype has a handful of counts. This chain connects TRBV6-6 to TRBJ2-5, with 7 bases identical to TRBD2. The V segment lost 4 bases and the J segment 9 bases; nucleotides outside the gene matches: 17. CDR1 and CDR2 from the germline V gene are MNHNY and SVGAGI (reference sequence). The CDR3 contains 16 residues. CDR3 residues: CASSWCPSGSLCPQYF. The DNA for the CDR3 is TGTGCCAGCAGTTGGTGCCCTAGCGGTTCCCTCTGCCCCCAGTACTTC.

Worth noting for this clonotype: A read error may produce the germline difference seen at one junction end. The J gene is TRBJ2-4, the V gene TRBV29-1; no reliable D call. Per the germline V gene, CDR1 is SQVTM and CDR2 is ANQGSEA. This CDR3 spans 13 amino acids. CDR3 sequence reads: CGVAPGAKNIQYF. CDR3 in DNA: TGCGGCGTTGCCCCGGGAGCCAAAAACATTCAGTACTTC.

The J gene is TRBJ1-5, the V gene TRBV6-1, with unresolved D. The CDR3 covers 14 residues. Deletions cut 7 bases from V and 0 bases from J, with 10 bases between. From germline, CDR1 is MNHNS and CDR2 SASEGT. In DNA form, the CDR3 reads TGTGCCAGCATTGAGGGAAATAGCAATCAGCCCCAGCATTTT. It yields the protein CASIEGNSNQPQHF.

This clonotype has a handful of counts. The chain carries TRBV12-3 or TRBV12-4 and TRBJ2-4; D perhaps matches TRBD1 (6 bases). Between the trimmed V and J ends, which lost 6 bases and 0 bases, there was a span of 9 bases. The CDR3 loop spans 14 amino acids. In nucleotides, the CDR3 is TGTGCCAGCAGACGGGACATAGCCAAAAACATTCAGTACTTC. Protein sequence: CASRRDIAKNIQYF.

This clonotype appeared a single time. This could be a read error, since a much larger clone is one nucleotide away. The chain uses TRBV20-1 and TRBJ2-3, with D unclear. CDR3 length equals 13 residues. V lost 0 bases and J 1 base, leaving 5 bases between the germline ends. Germline V gene lookup returns CDR1 DFQATT and CDR2 SNEGSKA (reference sequence). The CDR3 reads CSARDAGTDTQYF. In DNA, the CDR3 is TGCAGTGCTAGAGATGCGGGCACAGATACGCAGTATTTT.

For this clonotype: A read error may produce the germline difference seen at one junction end. The rearrangement links TRBV24-1 to TRBJ1-5; D uncertain. The CDR3 totals 14 residues. From germline, CDR1 is KGHDR and CDR2 SFDVKD. CDR3 sequence reads: CATGDPDSNQPQHF. The CDR3 bases are TGTGCCACCGGTGACCCGGACAGCAATCAGCCCCAGCATTTT.

This clonotype showed up many times. This chain joins TRBV6-6 and TRBJ2-3, with a weak D call TRBD2 (6 bases). Germline-derived CDR1 and CDR2 are MNHNY and SVGAGI (reference sequence). V lost 9 bases and J 1 base, leaving 11 bases between the germline ends. This CDR3 spans 13 amino acids. CDR3 sequence (DNA): TGTGCCAGTCACCCGGGAGGCACAGATACGCAGTATTTT. Its protein product is CASHPGGTDTQYF.